Each of the 20 T cell receptor beta chains below was sequenced from the same sample in a study of cytomegalovirus exposure and HLA in healthy donors. The PCR had 60 Vbeta and 13 Jbeta primers. Here immunoSEQ multiplex PCR was the method, and the copy in TCRdb shows in-frame clones only, minus some. The top ten clones hold 1.5% to 2% of a sample with under 150,000 clones, about 85% of them seen once. The sequenced material came from PBMCs. The origin of the receptors is a boy aged 10-17 years in good health and CMV-seronegative.

This clone was observed a handful of times. The chain carries TRBV6-5 and TRBJ1-1; D is perhaps TRBD1 (6 bases). CDR1 is MNHEY, CDR2 SVGAGI, per germline. Trimming took 2 bases from V and 4 from J, leaving 11 bases between them. The CDR3 covers 14 residues. The CDR3 DNA follows: TGTGCCAGCAGTTACAACAGGGAGGGCACTGAAGCTTTCTTT. Its translation: CASSYNREGTEAFF.

The gene calls are TRBV14 and TRBJ2-1, with 8 nucleotides matching TRBD1. Trimming took 1 base from V and 9 from J; bases not matched to a gene: 5. Germline CDR1 is SGHDN and CDR2 is FVKESK. The CDR3 consists of 14 residues. The CDR3 here is CASSQVTGVSEQFF. The CDR3 region has the DNA TGTGCCAGCAGCCAAGTGACAGGGGTGAGTGAGCAGTTCTTC.

The chain has TRBV4-1 and TRBJ1-2; D not resolved. With 1 base removed from V and 4 bases from J, the gap between germline ends came to 4 bases. The CDR3 loop spans 12 amino acids. Germline V gene lookup returns CDR1 MGHRA and CDR2 YSYEKL. The CDR3 sequence: CASSQASYGYTF. CDR3 nucleotide sequence: TGCGCCAGCAGCCAAGCCAGCTATGGCTACACCTTC.

J is TRBJ1-2 and V is TRBV9, with TRBD1 identical over 10 bases. J lost 6 bases, V lost 0 bases, and 2 bases had no gene match. CDR3 length: 14 residues. Germline V CDR1 and CDR2: SGDLS, YYNGEE. The CDR3 here is CASSVAGQGDGYTF. The CDR3 DNA sequence: TGTGCCAGCAGCGTAGCTGGACAGGGGGATGGCTACACCTTC.

The V and J genes are TRBV6-4 and TRBJ2-3; a weak D match, TRBD1 (5 bases). Germline CDR1 reads MRHNA; CDR2 reads SNTAGT. V was cut by 4 bases and J by 1 base, with 6 bases left in between. This CDR3 is 13 amino acids long. The CDR3 is CASSVGGTDTQYF. The DNA of the CDR3 is TGTGCCAGCAGTGTAGGGGGCACAGATACGCAGTATTTT.

The V call is TRBV7-2, the J call TRBJ2-1; D remains unclear. The CDR3 loop spans 13 amino acids. Germline V gene lookup returns CDR1 SGHTA and CDR2 FQGNSA. V lost 4 bases to trimming and J lost 6 bases, with 10 bases between them. The DNA for the CDR3 is TGTGCCAGCAGCTCGGGTTCGAGCAATGAGCAGTTCTTC. Translated, it gives CASSSGSSNEQFF.

V and J are TRBV4-2 and TRBJ2-3; 11 nucleotides line up with TRBD1. Germline trimming cut 2 bases from V and 7 bases from J; bases unmatched to any gene: 8. The germline V gene encodes CDR1 LGHNA and CDR2 YNFKEQ. CDR3 length: 16 residues. The CDR3 DNA is TGTGCCAGCAGCCAAACGGGACAGGGGGATTCGAATACGCAGTATTTT. It is translated as CASSQTGQGDSNTQYF.

The chain carries TRBV5-1 and TRBJ2-3; a possible D gene is TRBD1 (6 bases). Germline values: CDR1 SGHRS, CDR2 YFSETQ. With 0 bases removed from V and 3 bases from J, the gap between germline ends came to 11 bases. This CDR3 is built from 15 residues. CDR3 DNA sequence: TGCGCCAGCAGCTTGGAAGGGGGTAATACAGATACGCAGTATTTT. Translation gives CASSLEGGNTDTQYF.

Here the CDR3 DNA reads TGTGCCCTGGGACAAATCTCCTACGAGCAGTACTTC. This encodes CALGQISYEQYF. The chain uses TRBV5-4 and TRBJ2-7, with D perhaps TRBD1 (6 bases). The CDR3 extends over 12 amino acids. Per germline, CDR1 SGHNT and CDR2 YYREEE (reference sequence). V lost 10 bases, J lost 0 bases, and 11 bases lay in between.

This clone showed up just a few times. The chain links TRBV4-1 to TRBJ2-7, with D possibly being TRBD2 (6 bases). V was pared by 4 bases and J by 1 base, with 14 bases between. Per germline, CDR1 MGHRA and CDR2 YSYEKL. The CDR3 has 15 residues. CDR3 DNA sequence: TGCGCCAGCAGCCCGGAGGGCCTGGGGTCCTACGAGCAGTACTTC. Amino acid sequence: CASSPEGLGSYEQYF.

The chain has TRBV19 and TRBJ1-1; D is undetermined. The CDR3 is 11 amino acids. V was trimmed by 7 bases and J by 6 bases, leaving 9 bases between them. In germline, CDR1 is LNHDA, CDR2 SQIVND (reference sequence). In nucleotides, the CDR3 is TGTGCCAGTACGTTGGGAGCTGAAGCTTTCTTT. This gives the protein CASTLGAEAFF.

This sequence joins TRBV12-2 and TRBJ2-2; TRBD2, as called in the table, went unchecked against the DNA. TRBV12-2 is a documented pseudogene. This CDR3 is built from 17 residues. In DNA form, the CDR3 reads TGTGCAAGTCGCTTAGCGGTGGCGGGAGGGCCGACCGGGGAGCTGTTTTTT. Encoded protein: CASRLAVAGGPTGELFF.

The chain carries TRBV15 and TRBJ1-3, with D perhaps TRBD1 (5 bases). This CDR3 is 12 amino acids long. Germline V CDR1 and CDR2: LNHNV, YYDKDF (reference sequence). V was shortened by 5 bases and J by 4 bases, with 6 bases between the two germline ends. CDR3: CATSRGGNTIYF. The CDR3 DNA follows: TGTGCCACCAGCCGGGGGGGAAACACCATATATTTT.

This clone was detected only a few times. V is TRBV6-1 and J is TRBJ1-5; D gene ambiguous. Germline V gives CDR1 MNHNS, CDR2 SASEGT. V was shortened by 4 bases and J by 2 bases, with 9 bases between the two germline ends. The CDR3 consists of 14 residues. CDR3 amino acids: CASSGGVGNQPQHF. CDR3 nucleotide sequence: TGTGCCAGCAGTGGGGGAGTTGGCAATCAGCCCCAGCATTTT.

The V and J genes are TRBV19 and TRBJ1-5, with 9 bases fitting TRBD1. The ends lost 5 bases at V and 6 bases at J; junction bases unmatched: 8. This CDR3 has 15 amino acids. Germline assignment: CDR1 LNHDA and CDR2 SQIVND (reference sequence). This chain's CDR3 is CASSSNTGGSQPQHF. CDR3 bases: TGTGCCAGTAGTTCTAATACAGGGGGCAGTCAGCCCCAGCATTTT.

This chain joins TRBV5-1 and TRBJ2-2; D is undetermined. V was cut by 6 bases and J by 7 bases, with 7 bases left in between. This CDR3 spans 11 amino acids. Germline V lookup: CDR1 SGHRS, CDR2 YFSETQ. CDR3 nucleotides: TGCGCCAGCACCCAGAACGGGGAGCTGTTTTTT. It specifies CASTQNGELFF. Full variable domain (outside the CDR3, taken from reference TRBV5-1 and TRBJ2-2): KAGVTQTPRYLIKTRGQQVTLSCSPISGHRSVSWYQQTPGQGLQFLFEYFSETQRNKGNFPGRFSGRQFSNSRSEMNVSTLELGDSALYLCASTQNGELFFGEGSRLTVL.

The V and J genes are TRBV7-9 and TRBJ2-1; tentatively, D is TRBD2 (5 bases). Per the germline V gene, CDR1 is SEHNR and CDR2 is FQNEAQ (reference sequence). This CDR3 has 13 amino acids. The V and J ends lost 3 bases and 10 bases respectively, with 13 bases between them. This chain's CDR3 is CASSFAGVEEQFF. For the CDR3, the DNA is TGTGCCAGCAGCTTCGCCGGGGTGGAGGAGCAGTTCTTC.

V usage is TRBV7-9 and J usage is TRBJ2-7; 7 bases agree with TRBD1. V was clipped by 4 bases and J by 4 bases; unmatched bases: 4. The length of the CDR3 is 13 residues. Germline CDR1 reads SEHNR; CDR2 reads FQNEAQ (reference sequence). CDR3 sequence (DNA): TGTGCCAGCAGCTGGGGACAGAAGTACGAGCAGTACTTC. Translation gives CASSWGQKYEQYF.

CDR3 sequence reads: CASSAKGQGAREQYF. For the CDR3, the DNA is TGTGCCAGCAGCGCTAAGGGACAGGGGGCGCGGGAGCAGTACTTC. The rearrangement links TRBV2 to TRBJ2-7; 12 nucleotides agree with TRBD1. V shed 6 bases, J shed 7 bases, and the junction held 10 bases outside the gene matches. CDR1 and CDR2 from the germline V gene are SNHLY and FYNNEI. The CDR3 runs to 15 residues.

The chain links TRBV10-3 to TRBJ2-3; 11 bases fit TRBD2. With V trimmed by 5 bases and J by 5 bases, 3 bases remained unmatched. The germline CDR1 and CDR2 sequences are ENHRY and SYGVKD. This CDR3 is 14 amino acids long. For the CDR3, the DNA is TGTGCCATCAGTACTAGCGGGAGTGTAGATACGCAGTATTTT. Residues: CAISTSGSVDTQYF.